This paragraph reports one T cell receptor (beta chain). This sample was taken from a study of blood T cell repertoires in COVID-19. About the study: From the United States, Italy and Spain came samples of acute and convalescent COVID-19. T cells, B-cell-depleted T cells, or PBMCs provided the cDNA or gDNA that served as material.

Per the original data handling: By means of reference gene primer amplification, nucleated cell counts were estimated. Sequenced by immunoSEQ multiplex PCR; TCRdb stores in-frame clones only, minus some. Clone size and V and J calls were adopted from that table, with D and trimming inferred from the DNA. The repertoire consists of about 180,000 clones, with 85% to 90% occurring once and the leading ten covering under 3%. Germline CDR1 reads MGHRA; CDR2 reads YSYEKL. The CDR3 length is 14 residues. Germline trimming cut 1 base from V and 4 bases from J; bases unmatched to any gene: 1. This chain uses TRBV4-1 with TRBJ1-3; the match to TRBD1 covers 7 bases. Sequenced input: peripheral blood. The origin of this receptor is a woman aged 25 to 39 with active or convalescent COVID-19. The CDR3 region has the DNA TGCGCCAGCAGCCAAGTGACAGGGGGAAACACCATATATTTT. Translating gives CASSQVTGGNTIYF.